Shown below are 9 T cell receptor beta chains from a single sample sequenced in a study of PD-1 blockade in classical Hodgkin lymphoma. Every patient relapsed after autologous stem cell transplantation, and brentuximab vedotin exposure varied. Clones were read by immunoSEQ multiplex PCR, and TCRdb kept only the in-frame ones, dropping some. The profile covers around 60,000 clones, with 88% appearing a single time and 5.4% taken by the ten largest. The material sequenced was peripheral blood mononuclear cells (PBMCs), taken before the second cycle of nivolumab. The receptor source for this set is a human donor with classical Hodgkin lymphoma.

A remark on this clone: This specimen includes other DNA sequences encoding the same CDR3. This chain uses TRBV5-1 with TRBJ1-5, with D hard to call. The V gene's germline CDR1 is SGHRS and CDR2 YFSETQ. This CDR3 is 13 amino acids long. The V and J ends lost 0 bases and 1 base respectively, with 2 bases between them. This chain's CDR3 is CASSLGSNQPQHF. The CDR3 DNA reads TGCGCCAGCAGCTTGGGGAGCAATCAGCCCCAGCATTTT.

Concerning this clone itself: The identical CDR3 is also encoded by other nucleotide sequences in the sample. The V call is TRBV5-1, the J call TRBJ2-5; D gene unclear. V was clipped by 0 bases and J by 4 bases, with 7 bases between them. Germline assignment: CDR1 SGHRS and CDR2 YFSETQ. CDR3 size: 13 residues. The CDR3 spells CASSLGVSETQYF. CDR3 DNA sequence: TGCGCCAGCAGCTTGGGGGTGTCAGAGACCCAGTACTTC. Variable domain in full (rest from reference TRBV5-1 and TRBJ2-5): KAGVTQTPRYLIKTRGQQVTLSCSPISGHRSVSWYQQTPGQGLQFLFEYFSETQRNKGNFPGRFSGRQFSNSRSEMNVSTLELGDSALYLCASSLGVSETQYFGPGTRLLVL.

The chain is built from TRBV5-1 and TRBJ1-1; D ambiguous. The germline CDR1 and CDR2 sequences are SGHRS and YFSETQ. CDR3 length equals 14 residues. The germline V and J ends were trimmed by 4 bases and 0 bases, with 10 bases remaining between them. The CDR3: CASSPTLLNTEAFF. In nucleotides, the CDR3 is TGCGCCAGCAGCCCGACCCTCCTGAACACTGAAGCTTTCTTT.

The chain uses TRBV5-1 and TRBJ1-3; D is possibly TRBD1 (5 bases). The CDR3 has 15 residues. The ends were cut back, 1 base at V and 1 base at J, with 9 bases in the middle. In germline, CDR1 is SGHRS, CDR2 YFSETQ. The CDR3: CASSLQGLSGNTIYF. The CDR3 nucleotides are TGCGCCAGCAGCTTGCAGGGTCTGTCTGGAAACACCATATATTTT.

The J gene is TRBJ2-2, the V gene TRBV6-5, with 8 bases fitting TRBD1. V gave up 7 bases and J gave up 4 bases; unmatched junction bases: 5. This CDR3 is 14 amino acids long. Germline V lookup: CDR1 MNHEY, CDR2 SVGAGI. CDR3 nucleotides: TGTGCCAGCACCGGGACAGGTAGCACCGGGGAGCTGTTTTTT. Translated: CASTGTGSTGELFF.

This clone was recorded a few times. The chain links TRBV19 to TRBJ2-4; no clear D. V was cut by 3 bases and J by 0 bases, with 6 bases left in between. Germline-derived CDR1 and CDR2 are LNHDA and SQIVND (reference sequence). The CDR3 spans 14 residues. In DNA form, the CDR3 reads TGTGCCAGTAGTATCCCTGTAGCCAAAAACATTCAGTACTTC. It translates to CASSIPVAKNIQYF.

The genes are TRBV6-1 and TRBJ1-1; D gene ambiguous. The CDR3 loop spans 12 amino acids. CDR1 is MNHNS and CDR2 is SASEGT in the germline V gene. The germline V and J ends were trimmed by 7 bases and 4 bases, with 10 bases remaining between them. The CDR3 is CASTLGSTEAFF. In nucleotides, the CDR3 is TGTGCCAGCACACTCGGTTCCACTGAAGCTTTCTTT.

This chain connects TRBV18 to TRBJ2-7; maybe TRBD1 (5 bases). Deletions cut 2 bases from V and 1 base from J, with 6 bases between. Germline V lookup: CDR1 KGHSH, CDR2 LQKENI. The CDR3 contains 13 residues. This CDR3 reads CASSPGASYEQYF. As DNA, the CDR3 is TGTGCCAGCTCACCAGGGGCGTCCTACGAGCAGTACTTC. Together with reference TRBV18 and TRBJ2-7, the CDR3 gives the full variable domain: NAGVMQNPRHLVRRRGQEARLRCSPMKGHSHVYWYRQLPEEGLKFMVYLQKENIIDESGMPKERFSAEFPKEGPSILRIQQVVRGDSAAYFCASSPGASYEQYFGPGTRLTVT.

The sample holds one count of this clone. The J gene is TRBJ2-5, the V gene TRBV6-4, with TRBD2 matching over 8 bases. With V trimmed by 11 bases and J by 5 bases, 10 bases remained unmatched. The germline CDR1 and CDR2 sequences are MRHNA and SNTAGT. The CDR3 sequence is 13 residues long. The CDR3 DNA sequence: TGTGCCGGACGGACTAGCCAGGGGGAGACCCAGTACTTC. It specifies CAGRTSQGETQYF.